This T cell receptor beta chain was sequenced during a study of blood T cell repertoires in COVID-19. The repertoire was sequenced with immunoSEQ multiplex PCR; TCRdb's copy has only in-frame clones and lacks some. The top ten hold about 18% of the sample, which has approximately 140,000 clones, approximately 84% seen once. The clonotype comes from a woman of 80 years or more with acute or convalescent COVID-19. Sample: peripheral blood.

The CDR3 coding sequence is TGTGCCAGCATGGGACTAGCGGGGAAGTACGAGCAGTACTTC. Translated, it gives CASMGLAGKYEQYF. V usage is TRBV2 and J usage is TRBJ2-7; 13 bases match TRBD2. This CDR3 has 14 residues. J lost 4 bases, V lost 7 bases, and 4 bases had no gene match. Per the germline V gene, CDR1 is SNHLY and CDR2 is FYNNEI. Full variable domain (outside the CDR3, taken from reference TRBV2 and TRBJ2-7): EPEVTQTPSHQVTQMGQEVILRCVPISNHLYFYWYRQILGQKVEFLVSFYNNEISEKSEIFDDQFSVERPDGSNFTLKIRSTKLEDSAMYFCASMGLAGKYEQYFGPGTRLTVT.